These 2 T cell receptor beta chains share one sample of origin, sequenced in a study of blood T cell repertoires in COVID-19. Data came from immunoSEQ multiplex PCR; TCRdb stores just in-frame clones and leaves some out. This sample has some 66,000 clones, with more than 75% found just once. Source material: peripheral blood. The receptors were sampled from a woman in her sixties or seventies with acute or convalescent COVID-19.

V and J are TRBV19 and TRBJ1-4, with TRBD1 matching 8 bases. The CDR3 runs to 18 residues. CDR1 is LNHDA and CDR2 is SQIVND in the germline V gene (reference sequence). The DNA of the CDR3 is TGTGCTACGTATCCGGACAGGGACGGACGTCGGGCTAATGAAAAACTGTTTTTT. Amino acid sequence: CATYPDRDGRRANEKLFF. Together with reference TRBV19 and TRBJ1-4, the CDR3 gives the full variable domain: DGGITQSPKYLFRKEGQNVTLSCEQNLNHDAMYWYRQDPGQGLRLIYYSQIVNDFQKGDIAEGYSVSREKKESFPLTVTSAQKNPTAFYLCATYPDRDGRRANEKLFFGSGTQLSVL.

The CDR3 is CASSRTSGTGTEKLFF. The CDR3 DNA reads TGTGCCAGCAGCCGCACCTCCGGGACAGGGACTGAAAAACTGTTTTTT. J is TRBJ1-4 and V is TRBV7-9; TRBD1 agrees at 9 bases. This CDR3 has 16 residues. In germline, CDR1 is SEHNR, CDR2 FQNEAQ (reference sequence). The J segment lost 7 bases and the V segment lost 5 bases, leaving 11 bases of the junction unmatched.